This is a list of T cell receptor beta chains from one sample in a study of blood T cell repertoires in COVID-19. The method was immunoSEQ multiplex PCR; TCRdb's version includes in-frame clones alone and lacks a portion of them. Among about 340,000 clones listed, around 91% were seen once. Sequenced input: peripheral blood. All receptors derive from a woman aged 18-30 years who had recovered from COVID-19. CDR3s include the opening cysteine and the closing phenylalanine or tryptophan. The order of the fields is V gene, D gene, J gene, clone size, CDR3 length, CDR3 DNA, CDR3 protein. A D gene is named only where the DNA matches it firmly. The listing skips clone size in some rows; elsewhere it reads once, few, many or a size class.

V gene: TRBV29-1; D gene: NA; J gene: TRBJ2-5; clone size: NA; CDR3 length: 14; CDR3 DNA: TGCAGCGTTGAAGCGGCAGGGCGGCAAGAGACCCAGTACTTC; CDR3 protein: CSVEAAGRQETQYF
V gene: TRBV7-2; D gene: NA; J gene: TRBJ1-5; clone size: few; CDR3 length: 15; CDR3 DNA: TGTGCCAGCAGCTTGGGCAGGCTTAGCAATCAGCCCCAGCATTTT; CDR3 protein: CASSLGRLSNQPQHF
V gene: TRBV30; D gene: NA; J gene: TRBJ2-1; clone size: NA; CDR3 length: 12; CDR3 DNA: TGTGCCTGGAGTCCCCTAGCCCGTGAGCAGTTCTTC; CDR3 protein: CAWSPLAREQFF
V gene: TRBV19; D gene: TRBD2; J gene: TRBJ2-3; clone size: NA; CDR3 length: 15; CDR3 DNA: TGTGCCAGTAGCCCCACTAGCGGGAGTCTCGATACGCAGTATTTT; CDR3 protein: CASSPTSGSLDTQYF
V gene: TRBV6-6; D gene: NA; J gene: TRBJ1-4; clone size: NA; CDR3 length: 15; CDR3 DNA: TGTGCCAGCAGTTACGGGGGGGGTTTTAATGAAAAACTGTTTTTT; CDR3 protein: CASSYGGGFNEKLFF
V gene: TRBV6-4; D gene: TRBD1; J gene: TRBJ1-4; clone size: NA; CDR3 length: 19; CDR3 DNA: TGTGCCAGCATTGCGGTCGGAGGGGGCCGTAGTGCTACTAATGAAAAACTGTTTTTT; CDR3 protein: CASIAVGGGRSATNEKLFF
V gene: TRBV12-3/TRBV12-4; D gene: NA; J gene: TRBJ1-1; clone size: NA; CDR3 length: 13; CDR3 DNA: TGTGCCAGCGCTCAACAGGGTGGATTTGAAGCTTTCTTT; CDR3 protein: CASAQQGGFEAFF
V gene: TRBV6-6; D gene: NA; J gene: TRBJ2-5; clone size: NA; CDR3 length: 13; CDR3 DNA: TGTGCCAGCAGTTGGGCCCTTCAAGAGACCCAGTACTTC; CDR3 protein: CASSWALQETQYF
V gene: TRBV10-3; D gene: TRBD2; J gene: TRBJ2-3; clone size: NA; CDR3 length: 14; CDR3 DNA: TGTGCCATAAGACTAGCGAGGGAAGCAGATACGCAGTATTTT; CDR3 protein: CAIRLAREADTQYF
V gene: TRBV5-1; D gene: TRBD2; J gene: TRBJ2-4; clone size: NA; CDR3 length: 19; CDR3 DNA: TGCGCCAGCAGCCCGGGACTAGCGGGTGCGACTATAGCCAAAAACATTCAGTACTTC; CDR3 protein: CASSPGLAGATIAKNIQYF
V gene: TRBV27; D gene: NA; J gene: TRBJ2-1; clone size: NA; CDR3 length: 15; CDR3 DNA: TGTGCCAGCAGTTTTGGGGACTCAACCTACAATGAGCAGTTCTTC; CDR3 protein: CASSFGDSTYNEQFF
V gene: TRBV7-8; D gene: NA; J gene: TRBJ1-1; clone size: NA; CDR3 length: 13; CDR3 DNA: TGTGCCAGCCGGCGGAGGGGTAGCACTGAAGCTTTCTTT; CDR3 protein: CASRRRGSTEAFF
V gene: TRBV6-2/TRBV6-3; D gene: NA; J gene: TRBJ1-1; clone size: NA; CDR3 length: 12; CDR3 DNA: TGTGCCAGCAGTAACCCCGGAGCTGAAGCTTTCTTT; CDR3 protein: CASSNPGAEAFF
V gene: TRBV7-2; D gene: TRBD2; J gene: TRBJ2-1; clone size: NA; CDR3 length: 10; CDR3 DNA: TGCTCTAAGGGAGGGAGTGAGCAGTTCTTC; CDR3 protein: CSKGGSEQFF